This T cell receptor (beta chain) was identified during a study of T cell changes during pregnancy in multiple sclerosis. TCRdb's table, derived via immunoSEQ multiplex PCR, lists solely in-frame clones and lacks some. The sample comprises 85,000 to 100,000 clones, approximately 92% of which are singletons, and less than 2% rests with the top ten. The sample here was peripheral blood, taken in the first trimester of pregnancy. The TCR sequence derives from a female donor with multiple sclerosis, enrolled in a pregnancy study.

The CDR3 DNA is TGCGCCAGCAGCCAAGACCTCAGCGCAGAGCAGTTCTTC. Protein: CASSQDLSAEQFF. The chain uses TRBV4-1 and TRBJ2-1; D is uncertain. The V end lost 0 bases, the J end lost 10 bases, and 10 bases lay between the germline ends. The germline CDR1 and CDR2 sequences are MGHRA and YSYEKL. This CDR3 has 13 amino acids.